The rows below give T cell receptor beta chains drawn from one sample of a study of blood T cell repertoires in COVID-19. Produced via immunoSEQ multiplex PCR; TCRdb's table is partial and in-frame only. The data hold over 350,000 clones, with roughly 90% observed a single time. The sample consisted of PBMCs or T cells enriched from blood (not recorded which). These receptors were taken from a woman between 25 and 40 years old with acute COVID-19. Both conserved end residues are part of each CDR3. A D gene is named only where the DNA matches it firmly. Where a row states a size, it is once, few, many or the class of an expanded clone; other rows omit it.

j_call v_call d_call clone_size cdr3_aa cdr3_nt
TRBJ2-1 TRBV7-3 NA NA CASSLTSVSYNEQFF TGTGCCAGCAGCTTAACGTCGGTCTCCTACAATGAGCAGTTCTTC
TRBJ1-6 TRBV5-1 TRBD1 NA CASSLPRRDRVDSPLHF TGCGCCAGCAGCTTACCACGCCGGGACAGGGTTGATTCACCCCTCCACTTT
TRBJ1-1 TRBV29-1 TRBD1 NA CSVTGVTLGTEAFF TGCAGCGTAACAGGGGTGACGCTCGGCACTGAAGCTTTCTTT
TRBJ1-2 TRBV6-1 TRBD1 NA CASSDSGTDGQYGYTF TGTGCCAGCAGTGATTCAGGGACAGATGGGCAGTACGGCTACACCTTC
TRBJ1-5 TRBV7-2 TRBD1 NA CASSPLTGPNQPQHF TGTGCCAGCAGCCCTCTGACAGGGCCCAATCAGCCCCAGCATTTT
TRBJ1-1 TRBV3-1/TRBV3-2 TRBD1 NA CASSQRGTGAEAFF TGTGCCAGCAGCCAACGGGGGACAGGAGCTGAAGCTTTCTTT
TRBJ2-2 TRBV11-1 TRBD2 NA CASSLGGVAGLKELFF TGTGCCAGCAGCTTAGGAGGGGTAGCGGGGTTAAAGGAGCTGTTTTTT
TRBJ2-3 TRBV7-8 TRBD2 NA CASSPGLAGVITDTQYF TGTGCCAGCAGCCCCGGACTAGCGGGGGTAATCACAGATACGCAGTATTTT
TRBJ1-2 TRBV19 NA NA CASRRTVGGYTF TGTGCCAGTAGAAGGACAGTTGGTGGCTACACCTTC
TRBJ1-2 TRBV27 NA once CASSLLGQGGGYTF TGTGCCAGCAGTTTATTAGGGCAGGGCGGCGGCTACACCTTC
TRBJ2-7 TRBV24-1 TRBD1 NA CATSDPGQGAYEQYF TGTGCCACCAGTGATCCAGGACAGGGGGCGTACGAGCAGTACTTC
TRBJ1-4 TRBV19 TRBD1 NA CASSISGTANEKLFF TGTGCCAGTAGTATTTCAGGGACAGCGAATGAAAAACTGTTTTTT
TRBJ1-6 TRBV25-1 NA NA CASSVTGALNSPLHF TGTGCCAGCAGTGTTACAGGTGCTCTTAATTCACCCCTCCACTTT
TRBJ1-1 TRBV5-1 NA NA CASSFEGNPNTEAFF TGCGCCAGCAGCTTTGAGGGTAACCCGAACACTGAAGCTTTCTTT
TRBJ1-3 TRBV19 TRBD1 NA CASRNTGTGGFFSGNTIYF TGTGCCAGCAGAAACACCGGGACAGGGGGCTTTTTCTCTGGAAACACCATATATTTT
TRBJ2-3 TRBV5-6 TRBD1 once CASSSAGTGGGVDTQYF TGTGCCAGCAGCAGTGCCGGGACAGGGGGAGGAGTGGATACGCAGTATTTT
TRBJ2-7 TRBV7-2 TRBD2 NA CASSPGLVGEQYF TGTGCCAGCAGCCCGGGACTAGTTGGGGAGCAGTACTTC
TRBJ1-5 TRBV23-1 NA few CASSRQGGNSNQPQHF TGCGCCAGCAGTCGTCAAGGGGGAAATAGCAATCAGCCCCAGCATTTT
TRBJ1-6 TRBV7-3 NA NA CASSLTPRGGTYNSPLHF TGTGCCAGCAGCTTAACCCCTAGGGGAGGCACCTATAATTCACCCCTCCACTTT
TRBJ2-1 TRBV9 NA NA CASSVGQSGYNEQFF TGTGCCAGCAGCGTCGGACAGTCGGGGTACAATGAGCAGTTCTTC
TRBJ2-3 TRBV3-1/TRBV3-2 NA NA CASSPGGPMDTQYF TGTGCCAGCAGCCCGGGTGGCCCCATGGATACGCAGTATTTT
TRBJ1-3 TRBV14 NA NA CASSPRTGGADPIYF TGTGCCAGCAGCCCCCGCACGGGGGGCGCGGACCCCATATATTTT
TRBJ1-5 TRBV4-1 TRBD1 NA CASSLGQGLRQPQHF TGCGCCAGCAGCCTGGGACAGGGCCTTCGTCAGCCCCAGCATTTT
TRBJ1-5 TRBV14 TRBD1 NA CASSRDRGEPQHF TGTGCCAGCAGCCGAGACAGGGGGGAGCCCCAGCATTTT
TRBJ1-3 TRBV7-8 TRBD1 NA CASSLARDRAGNTIYF TGTGCCAGCAGCTTAGCGAGGGACAGGGCAGGAAACACCATATATTTT
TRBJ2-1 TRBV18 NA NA CASSGTGIPPYNEQFF TGTGCCAGCTCAGGAACAGGGATACCGCCCTACAATGAGCAGTTCTTC
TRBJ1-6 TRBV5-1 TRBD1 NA CASSSTGGADSPLHF TGCGCCAGCAGCTCAACAGGGGGCGCGGATTCACCCCTCCACTTT
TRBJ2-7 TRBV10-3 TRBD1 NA CAISESGQAYEQYF TGTGCCATCAGTGAGTCGGGACAGGCCTACGAGCAGTACTTC
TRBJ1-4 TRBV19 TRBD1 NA CASRPQGGEKLFF TGTGCCAGTCGACCACAGGGGGGAGAAAAACTGTTTTTT
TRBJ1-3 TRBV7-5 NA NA CVRSTRQGSGNTIYF TGTGTCAGAAGCACTAGACAGGGTTCAGGAAACACCATATATTTT
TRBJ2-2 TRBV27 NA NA CASSLNLGELFF TGTGCCAGCAGTTTAAATCTCGGGGAGCTGTTTTTT
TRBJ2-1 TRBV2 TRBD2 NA CASRPTGRYNEQFF TGTGCCAGCAGACCCACCGGGAGGTACAATGAGCAGTTCTTC
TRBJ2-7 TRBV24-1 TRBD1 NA CATSDSGGARNEQYF TGTGCCACCAGTGATTCAGGGGGCGCCCGCAACGAGCAGTACTTC
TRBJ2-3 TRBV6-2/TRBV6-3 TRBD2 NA CASSYPLAVSTDTQYF TGTGCCAGCAGTTACCCACTAGCGGTGAGCACAGATACGCAGTATTTT
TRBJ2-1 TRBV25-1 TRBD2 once CASRETGGVFEQFF TGTGCCAGCAGAGAGACGGGGGGGGTGTTCGAGCAGTTCTTC